Reported below is one T cell receptor beta chain. Its antigen is unidentified. The V segment lost 4 bases and the J segment 8 bases; nucleotides outside the gene matches: 7. CDR1 is ENHRY, CDR2 SYGVKD, per germline. There are 14 residues in the CDR3. These data are taken from a study of blood T cells in healthy people across ages. General study points: There was a strong correlation between TCR beta diversity and naive T cell percentage.

The second PCR ran roughly 7 to 12 cycles with a sample-barcoded 5' primer and J-beta primers. TCRdb fed the 5' RACE reads into MiXCR, producing one record per CDR3 protein. In the table there are 550,000 to 700,000 distinct CDR3 sequences, about 25% of which are singletons. Caucasian, healthy and from Russia, the donors were aged between roughly 6 and 95. The sequencing sample was made of blood. This chain uses TRBV10-3 with TRBJ2-1, with 8 bases that match TRBD2. The TCR sequence derives from a woman aged 70 to 79 in good health. In DNA, the CDR3 is TGTGCCATCAGTGCCGGGACTAGGGGGGATGAGCAGTTCTTC. Amino acids: CAISAGTRGDEQFF.